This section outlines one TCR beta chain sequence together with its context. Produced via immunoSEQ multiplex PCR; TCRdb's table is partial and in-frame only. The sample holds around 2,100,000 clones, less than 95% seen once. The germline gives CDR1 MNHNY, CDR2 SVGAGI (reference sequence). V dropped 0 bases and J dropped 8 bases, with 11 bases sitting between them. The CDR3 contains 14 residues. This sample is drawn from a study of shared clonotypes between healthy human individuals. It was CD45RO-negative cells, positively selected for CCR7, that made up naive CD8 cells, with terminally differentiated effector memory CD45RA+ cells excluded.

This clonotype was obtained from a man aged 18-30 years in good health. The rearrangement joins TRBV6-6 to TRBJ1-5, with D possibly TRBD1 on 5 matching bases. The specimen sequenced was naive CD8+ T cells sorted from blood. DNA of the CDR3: TGTGCCAGCAGTTACTCTAGGGGAGGGGAGCCCCAGCATTTT. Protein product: CASSYSRGGEPQHF.